A selection of T cell receptor beta chains follows, all from one sample in a study of cytomegalovirus exposure and HLA in healthy donors. Sequencing used immunoSEQ multiplex PCR; TCRdb keeps in-frame clones, though not all of them. The sample contains 150,000 to 180,000 clones, roughly 84% of which appear only once. The sample was PBMCs. The source is a woman between 18 and 29 years old in good health and CMV-seronegative. The CDR3 runs from the conserved cysteine through the conserved F or W. A D gene is named only where the DNA matches it firmly. A clone size is listed for some rows: how often the clone was seen (once, few, many), or a class if it is expanded.

J | V | size | D | CDR3 | DNA
TRBJ2-3 | TRBV30 | NA | NA | CAWSVLSGADTQYF | TGTGCCTGGAGTGTTCTGTCGGGTGCAGATACGCAGTATTTT
TRBJ2-7 | TRBV27 | few | TRBD2 | CASIPSRGGYEQYF | TGTGCCAGCATCCCTTCCCGGGGGGGGTACGAGCAGTACTTC
TRBJ2-5 | TRBV5-4 | NA | NA | CASSYRETQYF | TGTGCCAGCAGCTATCGGGAGACCCAGTACTTC
TRBJ2-7 | TRBV4-1 | NA | TRBD2 | CASSQPRVSGRIHEQYF | TGCGCCAGCAGCCAACCAAGGGTCAGCGGGAGAATCCACGAGCAGTACTTC
TRBJ1-2 | TRBV7-2 | NA | NA | CASSLASGNSGNYGYTF | TGTGCCAGCAGCTTAGCGTCAGGGAATTCGGGTAACTATGGCTACACCTTC
TRBJ2-7 | TRBV6-5 | NA | NA | CASWTDSSDYEQYF | TGTGCCAGCTGGACCGACAGCTCCGACTACGAGCAGTACTTC
TRBJ1-6 | TRBV9 | NA | NA | CASSLTGSSYNSPLHF | TGTGCCAGCAGCCTAACAGGGAGCTCCTATAATTCACCCCTCCACTTT
TRBJ1-2 | TRBV2 | NA | NA | CASSEAGLAVFYGYTF | TGTGCCAGCAGTGAAGCGGGACTAGCGGTTTTCTATGGCTACACCTTC
TRBJ1-3 | TRBV9 | NA | NA | CASSVEGGPGNTIYF | TGTGCCAGCAGCGTAGAGGGGGGGCCCGGAAACACCATATATTTT
TRBJ2-1 | TRBV5-4 | once | TRBD2 | CASSLGSGGPWNEQFF | TGTGCCAGCAGCTTGGGAAGCGGGGGCCCTTGGAATGAGCAGTTCTTC
TRBJ1-2 | TRBV4-2 | once | NA | CASSQDTYYTF | TGTGCCAGCAGCCAAGACACATACTACACCTTC
TRBJ1-2 | TRBV7-8 | NA | NA | CASSASAGTNYGYTF | TGTGCCAGCAGCGCATCCGCCGGGACAAACTATGGCTACACCTTC